Presented here are 6 T cell receptor beta chains from one specimen sequenced in a study of shared clonotypes between healthy human individuals. TCRdb's table, derived via immunoSEQ multiplex PCR, lists solely in-frame clones and lacks some. Seen here are around 1.4 million clones, approximately 98.5% observed once, and the top ten hold roughly 0.36%. The sequenced material came from naive CD4+ T cells sorted from blood. Subset here: CD45RA+ positively selected. These receptors were taken from a man aged 30 to 39 in good health.

The CDR3 bases are TGTGCCAGCTCCCGTAACAGGGGGCAGGACGAGCAGTACTTC. Encoded protein: CASSRNRGQDEQYF. The rearrangement joins TRBV18 to TRBJ2-7, with 9 positions matching TRBD1. The V gene's germline CDR1 is KGHSH and CDR2 LQKENI. The ends lost 6 bases at V and 5 bases at J; junction bases unmatched: 8. There are 14 residues in the CDR3.

The chain uses TRBV6-1 and TRBJ2-5; D not certain. The V gene's germline CDR1 is MNHNS and CDR2 SASEGT. V lost 2 bases, J lost 1 base, and 5 bases lay in between. The CDR3 extends over 13 amino acids. The CDR3 DNA is TGTGCCAGCAGTGAATGGAGCCAAGAGACCCAGTACTTC. Protein product: CASSEWSQETQYF.

The chain joins TRBV18 to TRBJ1-4; D unclear. Germline values: CDR1 KGHSH, CDR2 LQKENI. Trimming pared 4 bases from V and 0 bases from J, leaving 9 bases between. CDR3 length equals 15 residues. CDR3 nucleotide sequence: TGTGCCAGCTCACTTACGGTTGCAACTAATGAAAAACTGTTTTTT. Protein: CASSLTVATNEKLFF.

Points on this clone: Other nucleotide sequences from this sample produce the same CDR3. V is TRBV18 and J is TRBJ1-3, with D possibly TRBD1 on 6 matching bases. V lost 3 bases to trimming and J lost 0 bases, with 9 bases between them. CDR1 is KGHSH, CDR2 LQKENI, per germline. The CDR3 has 15 residues. In DNA, the CDR3 is TGTGCCAGCTCACCGTCAGGGGTCTCTGGAAACACCATATATTTT. Its translation is CASSPSGVSGNTIYF.

The CDR3: CASSQDPTANTGELFF. In DNA form, the CDR3 reads TGCGCCAGCAGCCAAGATCCGACAGCGAACACCGGGGAGCTGTTTTTT. The V gene is TRBV4-1, the J gene TRBJ2-2; a weak D match, TRBD1 (5 bases). The CDR3 spans 16 residues. The V gene lost 0 bases and the J gene lost 0 bases, with 8 bases spanning the gap. CDR1 is MGHRA and CDR2 is YSYEKL in the germline V gene.

This rearrangement joins TRBV11-2 to TRBJ2-7; D ambiguous. Germline CDR1 SGHAT, CDR2 FQNNGV. This CDR3 is 14 amino acids long. Deletions cut 0 bases from V and 3 bases from J, with 9 bases between. As DNA, the CDR3 is TGTGCCAGCAGCTTAGATACCCACAGCTACGAGCAGTACTTC. Its translation: CASSLDTHSYEQYF.